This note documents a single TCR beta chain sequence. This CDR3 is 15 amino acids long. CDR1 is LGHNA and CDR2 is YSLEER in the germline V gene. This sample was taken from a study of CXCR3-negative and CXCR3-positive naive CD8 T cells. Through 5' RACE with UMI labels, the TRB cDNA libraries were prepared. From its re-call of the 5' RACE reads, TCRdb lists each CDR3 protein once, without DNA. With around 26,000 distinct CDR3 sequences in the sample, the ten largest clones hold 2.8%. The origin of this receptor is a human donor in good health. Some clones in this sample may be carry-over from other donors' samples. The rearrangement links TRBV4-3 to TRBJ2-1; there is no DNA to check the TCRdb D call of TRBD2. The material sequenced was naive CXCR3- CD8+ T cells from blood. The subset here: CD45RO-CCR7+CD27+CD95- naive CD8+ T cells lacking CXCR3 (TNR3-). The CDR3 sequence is CASRSGLAGADEQFF.